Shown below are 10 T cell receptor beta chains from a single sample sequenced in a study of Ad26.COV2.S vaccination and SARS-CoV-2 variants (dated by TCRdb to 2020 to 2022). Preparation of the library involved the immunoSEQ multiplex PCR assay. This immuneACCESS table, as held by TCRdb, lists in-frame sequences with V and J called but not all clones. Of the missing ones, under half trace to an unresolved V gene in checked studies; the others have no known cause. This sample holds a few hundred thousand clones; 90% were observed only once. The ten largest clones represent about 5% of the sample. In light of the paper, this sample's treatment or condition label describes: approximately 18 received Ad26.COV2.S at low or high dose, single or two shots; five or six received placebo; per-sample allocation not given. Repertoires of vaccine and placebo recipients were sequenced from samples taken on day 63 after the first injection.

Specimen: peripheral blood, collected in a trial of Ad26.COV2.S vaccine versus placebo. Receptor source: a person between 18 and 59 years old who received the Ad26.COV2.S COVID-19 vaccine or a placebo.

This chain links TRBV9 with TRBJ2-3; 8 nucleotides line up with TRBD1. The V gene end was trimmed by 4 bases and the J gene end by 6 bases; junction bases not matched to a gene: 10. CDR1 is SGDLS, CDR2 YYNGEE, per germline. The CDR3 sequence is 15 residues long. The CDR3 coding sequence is TGTGCCAGCAGCCCAGACAGGGGAGTCTGGGATACGCAGTATTTT. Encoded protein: CASSPDRGVWDTQYF.

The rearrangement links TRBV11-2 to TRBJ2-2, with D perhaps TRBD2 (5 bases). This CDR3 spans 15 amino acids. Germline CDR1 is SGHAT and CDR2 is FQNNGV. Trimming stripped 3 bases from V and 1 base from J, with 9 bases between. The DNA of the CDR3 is TGTGCCAGCAGCTTGGAGGTGATGAACACCGGGGAGCTGTTTTTT. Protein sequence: CASSLEVMNTGELFF.

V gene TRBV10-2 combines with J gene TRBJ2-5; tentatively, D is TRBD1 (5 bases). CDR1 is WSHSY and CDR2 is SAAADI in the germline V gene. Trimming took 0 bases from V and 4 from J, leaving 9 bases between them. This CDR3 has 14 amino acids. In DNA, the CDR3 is TGCGCCAGCAGTGAGTCGTTAGGGGTAGAGACCCAGTACTTC. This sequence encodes CASSESLGVETQYF.

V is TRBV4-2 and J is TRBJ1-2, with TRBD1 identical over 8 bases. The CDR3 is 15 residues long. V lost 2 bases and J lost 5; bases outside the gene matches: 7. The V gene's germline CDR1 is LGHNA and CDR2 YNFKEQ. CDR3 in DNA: TGTGCCAGCAGCCAAAGTGCCGGGACAGGTTATGGCTACACCTTC. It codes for CASSQSAGTGYGYTF.

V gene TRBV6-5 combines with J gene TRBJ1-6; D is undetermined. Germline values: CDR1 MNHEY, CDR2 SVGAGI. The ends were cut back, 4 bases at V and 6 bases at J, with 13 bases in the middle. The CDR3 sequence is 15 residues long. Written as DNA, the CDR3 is TGTGCCAGCAGTTTCTCCACATTACTTAATTCACCCCTCCACTTT. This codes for CASSFSTLLNSPLHF.

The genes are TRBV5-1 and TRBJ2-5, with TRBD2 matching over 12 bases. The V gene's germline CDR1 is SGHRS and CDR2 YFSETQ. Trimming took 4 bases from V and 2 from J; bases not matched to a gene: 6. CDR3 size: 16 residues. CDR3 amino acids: CASSQTSGSGQETQYF. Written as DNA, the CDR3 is TGCGCCAGCAGCCAGACTAGCGGGAGTGGTCAAGAGACCCAGTACTTC.

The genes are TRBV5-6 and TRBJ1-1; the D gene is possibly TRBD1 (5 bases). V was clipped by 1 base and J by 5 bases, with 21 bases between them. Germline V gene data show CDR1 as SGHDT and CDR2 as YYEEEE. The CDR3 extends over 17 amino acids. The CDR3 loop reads CASSLRVGVGLGTEAFF. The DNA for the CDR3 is TGTGCCAGCAGCTTGCGTGTGGGGGTGGGACTCGGGACTGAAGCTTTCTTT.

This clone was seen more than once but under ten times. In nucleotides, the CDR3 is TGTGCCAGCACCCCTGGGGGATTTAACTATGGCTACACCTTC. Translated, it gives CASTPGGFNYGYTF. This rearrangement joins TRBV7-9 to TRBJ1-2, with a weak D call TRBD1 (5 bases). The CDR3 is 14 amino acids. CDR1 SEHNR and CDR2 FQNEAQ come from the germline V gene (reference sequence). Trimming cost V 7 bases and J 1 base, with 13 bases left between them.

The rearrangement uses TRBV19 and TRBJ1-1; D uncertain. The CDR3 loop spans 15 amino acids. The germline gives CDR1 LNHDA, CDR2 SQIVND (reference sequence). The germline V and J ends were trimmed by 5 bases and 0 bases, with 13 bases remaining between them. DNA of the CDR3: TGTGCCAGTAGTCTTGGGGTGTGGGTGAACACTGAAGCTTTCTTT. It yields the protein CASSLGVWVNTEAFF.

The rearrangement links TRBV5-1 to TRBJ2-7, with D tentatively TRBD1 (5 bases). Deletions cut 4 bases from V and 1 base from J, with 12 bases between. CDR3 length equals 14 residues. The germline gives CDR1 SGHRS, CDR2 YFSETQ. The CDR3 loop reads CASSHLDSSYEQYF. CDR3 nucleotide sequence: TGCGCCAGCAGCCACCTAGACAGTTCCTACGAGCAGTACTTC. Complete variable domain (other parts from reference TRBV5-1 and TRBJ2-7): KAGVTQTPRYLIKTRGQQVTLSCSPISGHRSVSWYQQTPGQGLQFLFEYFSETQRNKGNFPGRFSGRQFSNSRSEMNVSTLELGDSALYLCASSHLDSSYEQYFGPGTRLTVT.